This T cell receptor (beta chain) derives from a study of radiotherapy plus CTLA-4 blockade in lung cancer listed by TCRdb under 2018. About the full investigation: Objective responses were observed in 15% to 20% of enrolled patients, and disease control was achieved in 30% to 40%. On the study overall, not on this receptor specifically: The strongest predictors of response, as reported, were early dynamic changes in blood T cell clones along with a rise in serum interferon-beta after radiation. After treatment with radiotherapy and ipilimumab, TCR clones that came from tumors expanded in the peripheral blood.

The library relied on the immunoSEQ multiplex PCR assay. TCRdb retrieved this table from immuneACCESS and kept in-frame rearrangements only. Not all clones are present; in checked studies, unresolved V genes account for under half, and no reason is known for the remainder. The sample includes roughly 75,000 clones, with approximately 84% observed a single time. In total, the top ten clones hold about 0.79% of the sample. From the cysteine up to the phenylalanine, the CDR3 has a length of 15 residues. The kept DNA is CDR3 alone, 45 bases in frame from the first base. V loses 1 base of germline sequence and J loses 3 bases, and the interval between the two ends is 13 bases. According to the germline V gene, CDR1 reads MNHNS and CDR2 reads SASEGT. Of note for this clone: Its antigen has not been determined. No base-level quality is on record; no much larger clone is a single base apart.

Focal radiation therapy combined with CTLA-4 blockade (ipilimumab) was tested in patients with chemo-refractory metastatic non-small-cell lung cancer. This TCR came from a human donor with non-small cell lung cancer who had stable disease on radiotherapy plus ipilimumab. The sample in question was peripheral blood, obtained from a patient treated with radiotherapy plus ipilimumab. Rearrangement joined TRBV6-1 to TRBJ2-7, with the D gene possibly TRBD1 or TRBD2, each one fitting 6 bases. The CDR3 region reads CASSEEGGFYYEQYF. The DNA sequence follows: TGTGCCAGCAGTGAAGAGGGGGGTTTTTACTACGAGCAGTACTTC.